A selection of T cell receptor beta chains follows, all from one sample in a study of blood T cell repertoires in COVID-19. Clones were read by immunoSEQ multiplex PCR, and TCRdb kept only the in-frame ones, dropping some. The table shows roughly 72,000 clones, with approximately 90% occurring only once. The sample taken for sequencing was peripheral blood. The receptors here all came from a human donor in a cohort sampled during active COVID-19. Each CDR3 is given without its conserved first and last residue. Each record gives: CDR3 length, V gene, D gene, J gene, CDR3 protein. The D gene is left open where the match is weak.

>16|TRBV6-2/TRBV6-3|TRBD2|TRBJ2-3
ASSYGPTSLSRTDTQY
>14|TRBV14|NA|TRBJ2-7
ASSLPTGRGGYEQY
>13|TRBV6-4|TRBD2|TRBJ2-1
ASSERREGGYEQF
>16|TRBV14|TRBD2|TRBJ2-3
ASSPLGTSGTLRDTQY
>12|TRBV10-2|TRBD2|TRBJ2-1
ASRTSGRSAEQF
>13|TRBV10-3|TRBD2|TRBJ2-1
AISAGTSGSYEQF
>11|TRBV7-3|NA|TRBJ1-1
ASSRDMNTEAF
>16|TRBV14|TRBD1|TRBJ1-1
ASSKKPGQGPQNTEAF
>10|TRBV2|NA|TRBJ2-7
ASGALVNEQY
>12|TRBV6-4|TRBD2|TRBJ2-2
ASKASGYTGELF
>13|TRBV30|TRBD2|TRBJ2-2
AWRRLAKNTGELF
>13|TRBV5-1|NA|TRBJ1-5
ASSLSGSGNQPQH
>14|TRBV1|NA|TRBJ1-6
TSSHLDRGRVSPLH
>13|TRBV28|TRBD1|TRBJ1-2
ASIGGGLANYGYT
>10|TRBV10-3|NA|TRBJ2-5
AISEPRETQY
>12|TRBV5-6|NA|TRBJ1-5
ASSLNRAVQPQH
>14|TRBV5-1|TRBD1|TRBJ2-7
ASSSRDREAIYEQY
>12|TRBV4-3|NA|TRBJ2-7
ASSQDRGDREQY